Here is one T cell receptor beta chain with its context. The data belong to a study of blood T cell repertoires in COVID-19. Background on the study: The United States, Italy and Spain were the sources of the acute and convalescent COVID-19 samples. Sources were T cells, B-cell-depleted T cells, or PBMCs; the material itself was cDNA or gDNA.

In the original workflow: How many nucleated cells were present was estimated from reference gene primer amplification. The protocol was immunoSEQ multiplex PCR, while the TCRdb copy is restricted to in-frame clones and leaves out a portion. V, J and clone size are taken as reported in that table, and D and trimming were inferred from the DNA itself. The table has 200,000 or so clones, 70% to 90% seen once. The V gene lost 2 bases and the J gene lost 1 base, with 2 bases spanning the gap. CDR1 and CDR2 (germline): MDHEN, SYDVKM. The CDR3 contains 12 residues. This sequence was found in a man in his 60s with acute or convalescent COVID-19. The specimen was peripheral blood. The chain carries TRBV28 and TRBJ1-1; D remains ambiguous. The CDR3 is CASSLQNTEAFF. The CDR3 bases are TGTGCCAGCAGTTTACAGAACACTGAAGCTTTCTTT.